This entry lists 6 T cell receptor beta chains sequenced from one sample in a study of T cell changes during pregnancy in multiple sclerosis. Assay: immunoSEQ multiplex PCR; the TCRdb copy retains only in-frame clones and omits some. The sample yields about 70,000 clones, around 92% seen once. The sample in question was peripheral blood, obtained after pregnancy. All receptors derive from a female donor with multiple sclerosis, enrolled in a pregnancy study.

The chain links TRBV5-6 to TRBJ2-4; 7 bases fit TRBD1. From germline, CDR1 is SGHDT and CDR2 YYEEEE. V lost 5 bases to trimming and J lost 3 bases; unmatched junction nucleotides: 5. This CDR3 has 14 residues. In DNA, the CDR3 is TGTGCCAGCAGATATTACAGGGGCAAAAACATTCAGTACTTC. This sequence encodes CASRYYRGKNIQYF.

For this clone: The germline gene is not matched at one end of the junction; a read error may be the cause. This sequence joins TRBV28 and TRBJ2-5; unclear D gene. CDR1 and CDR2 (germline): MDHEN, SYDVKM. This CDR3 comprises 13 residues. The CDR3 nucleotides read TGTGCCAGCAGCTTATCACTCAGGGAGACCCAGTACTTC. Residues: CASSLSLRETQYF.

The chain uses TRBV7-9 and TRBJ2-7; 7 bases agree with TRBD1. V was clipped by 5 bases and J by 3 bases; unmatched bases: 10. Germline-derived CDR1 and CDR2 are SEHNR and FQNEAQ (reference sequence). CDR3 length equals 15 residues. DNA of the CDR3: TGTGCCAGCAGCCAGGGCGCAGGGGGAATCTACGAGCAGTACTTC. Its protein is CASSQGAGGIYEQYF.

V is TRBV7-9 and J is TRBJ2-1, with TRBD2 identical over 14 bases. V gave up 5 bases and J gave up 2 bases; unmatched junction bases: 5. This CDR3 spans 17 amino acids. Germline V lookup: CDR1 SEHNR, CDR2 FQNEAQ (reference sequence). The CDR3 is CASSPMTSGRAYNEQFF. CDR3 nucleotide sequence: TGTGCCAGCAGCCCCATGACTAGCGGGAGGGCCTACAATGAGCAGTTCTTC.

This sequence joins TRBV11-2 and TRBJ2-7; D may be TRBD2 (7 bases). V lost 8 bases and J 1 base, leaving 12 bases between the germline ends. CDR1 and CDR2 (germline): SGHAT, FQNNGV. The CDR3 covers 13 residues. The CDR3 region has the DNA TGTGCCAGCGGGGGGGCAGATTCCTACGAGCAGTACTTC. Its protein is CASGGADSYEQYF.

CDR3 DNA sequence: TGTGCCAGCAGCGAACAGGCTAGCTCTGGAAACACCATATATTTT. Translated: CASSEQASSGNTIYF. J is TRBJ1-3 and V is TRBV9, with D possibly being TRBD1 (5 bases). V was shortened by 3 bases and J by 0 bases, with 10 bases between the two germline ends. Germline CDR1 is SGDLS and CDR2 is YYNGEE. This CDR3 is built from 15 residues.